The following is a T cell receptor beta chain sequence with its context. The source of the sample is a study of blood T cell repertoires in COVID-19. About the study: From the United States, Italy and Spain came samples of acute and convalescent COVID-19. Nucleic acid was either cDNA or gDNA, and it came from T cells, B-cell-depleted T cells, or PBMCs.

This CDR3 comprises 13 residues. Trimming cost V 1 base and J 6 bases, with 10 bases left between them. The germline CDR1 and CDR2 sequences are LNHNV and YYDKDF (reference sequence). Authors' processing steps: The authors estimated nucleated cell counts from reference gene primer amplification. The table came from immunoSEQ multiplex PCR; TCRdb's copy has only in-frame clones and leaves some out. V, J and clone size were drawn from that table, and D and trimming were deduced from the DNA. The table records roughly 14,000 clones, approximately 88% of them present only once. The chain combines TRBV15 with TRBJ2-7; maybe TRBD1 (5 bases). Input material: peripheral blood. The TCR comes from a human donor with active COVID-19. The donor label of this sample is uncertain. CDR3 nucleotide sequence: TGTGCCACCAGCAGAGGCCAGGGTCGCGAGCAGTACTTC. Its translation is CATSRGQGREQYF.